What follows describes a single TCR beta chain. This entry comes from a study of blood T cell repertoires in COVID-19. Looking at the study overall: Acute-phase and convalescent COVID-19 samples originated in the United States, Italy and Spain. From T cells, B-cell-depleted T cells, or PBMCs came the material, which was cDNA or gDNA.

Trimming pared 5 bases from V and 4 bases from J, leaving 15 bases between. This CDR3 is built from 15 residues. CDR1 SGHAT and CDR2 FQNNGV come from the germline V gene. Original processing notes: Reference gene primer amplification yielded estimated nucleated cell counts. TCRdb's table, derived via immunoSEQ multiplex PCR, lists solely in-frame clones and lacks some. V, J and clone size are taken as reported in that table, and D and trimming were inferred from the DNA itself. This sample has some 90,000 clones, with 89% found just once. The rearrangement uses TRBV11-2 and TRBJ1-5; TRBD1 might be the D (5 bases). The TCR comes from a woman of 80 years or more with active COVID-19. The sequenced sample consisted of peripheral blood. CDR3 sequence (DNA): TGTGCCAGCAGCCCCGGGCGGGGGGGGAATCAGCCCCAGCATTTT. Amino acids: CASSPGRGGNQPQHF.